This is a list of T cell receptor beta chains from one sample in a study of blood T cell repertoires in COVID-19. Measured with immunoSEQ multiplex PCR; TCRdb has only the in-frame clones, and not every one. The repertoire has 250,000 or so clones, approximately 89% of them found once; the top ten carry about 2.7%. The source material was PBMCs or T cells enriched from blood (not recorded which). All receptors come from a woman younger than 35 who had recovered from COVID-19. The CDR3 runs from the conserved cysteine through the conserved F or W. The order of the fields is D gene, clone size, J gene, V gene, CDR3 protein, CDR3 DNA. A D gene is named only where the DNA matches it firmly. Clone size appears in some rows only: once, few, many, or a class for an expanded clone.

.,.,TRBJ1-6,TRBV12-3/TRBV12-4,CATERACSPLHF,TGTGCCACCGAGAGGGCATGCTCACCCCTCCACTTT
.,.,TRBJ2-7,TRBV18,CASSPRGAIPYEQYF,TGTGCCAGCTCACCGCGCGGGGCTATCCCCTACGAGCAGTACTTC
.,.,TRBJ1-6,TRBV7-2,CASSLNAPGQNNSPLHF,TGTGCCAGCAGCTTAAATGCGCCAGGCCAGAATAATTCACCCCTCCACTTT
.,.,TRBJ1-2,TRBV19,CASTSRQQPGYTF,TGTGCCAGTACCAGCCGACAGCAGCCCGGCTACACCTTC
.,large,TRBJ2-1,TRBV12-2,CASRLAHCSGQVAYNEQFF,TGTGCAAGTCGCTTAGCGCATTGCAGCGGGCAGGTAGCCTACAATGAGCAGTTCTTC
TRBD2,.,TRBJ2-2,TRBV10-2,CASSETSGNGELFF,TGCGCCAGCAGTGAGACTAGCGGGAACGGGGAGCTGTTTTTT
TRBD1,.,TRBJ1-4,TRBV30,CAWSGDRGLDEKLFF,TGTGCCTGGAGTGGGGACAGGGGGTTAGATGAAAAACTGTTTTTT
.,.,TRBJ1-1,TRBV5-6,CASSLDGALNTEAFF,TGTGCCAGCAGCTTGGATGGAGCCTTGAACACTGAAGCTTTCTTT
TRBD1,.,TRBJ1-2,TRBV18,CASSRTGTGNSYGYTF,TGTGCCAGCTCCCGGACCGGGACAGGAAACTCCTATGGCTACACCTTC
TRBD1,.,TRBJ1-2,TRBV6-5,CASSGTGSGYTF,TGTGCCAGCAGCGGGACAGGCTCTGGCTACACCTTC
.,.,TRBJ2-1,TRBV9,CASSVGGFLAHNEQFF,TGTGCCAGCAGCGTAGGAGGTTTTCTGGCGCACAATGAGCAGTTCTTC